This entry lists 10 T cell receptor beta chains sequenced from one sample in a study of blood T cell repertoires in COVID-19. The assay was immunoSEQ multiplex PCR, and TCRdb's table has in-frame clones only and misses some. The table has approximately 4,000 clones, approximately 90% seen once. The sample was peripheral blood. Receptor source: a man over 45 with active COVID-19.

J is TRBJ1-2 and V is TRBV19; 7 bases agree with TRBD1. Germline V gene data show CDR1 as LNHDA and CDR2 as SQIVND (reference sequence). CDR3 length: 12 residues. V dropped 6 bases and J dropped 7; count of bases not matched to a gene: 5. CDR3 loop: CASSTGELGYTF. CDR3 sequence (DNA): TGTGCCAGTAGCACAGGGGAACTTGGCTACACCTTC.

This rearrangement joins TRBV27 to TRBJ2-6; TRBD1 matches 9 bases. CDR3 size: 18 residues. Per the germline V gene, CDR1 is MNHEY and CDR2 is SMNVEV (reference sequence). Trimming removed 7 bases from V and 1 base from J; junction bases left unmatched: 11. CDR3 DNA: TGTGCCAGCACCACGAACACAGGGGGCATGTCTGGGGCCAACGTCCTGACTTTC. Its translation is CASTTNTGGMSGANVLTF.

The chain couples TRBV19 to TRBJ2-7; TRBD1 might be the D (5 bases). Trimming cost V 4 bases and J 4 bases, with 11 bases left between them. Germline assignment: CDR1 LNHDA and CDR2 SQIVND (reference sequence). The CDR3 runs 13 residues. CDR3 bases: TGTGCCAGTAGTACAGGGTATCGGTACGAGCAGTACTTC. Amino acids: CASSTGYRYEQYF. Together with reference TRBV19 and TRBJ2-7, the CDR3 gives the full variable domain: DGGITQSPKYLFRKEGQNVTLSCEQNLNHDAMYWYRQDPGQGLRLIYYSQIVNDFQKGDIAEGYSVSREKKESFPLTVTSAQKNPTAFYLCASSTGYRYEQYFGPGTRLTVT.

The chain is built from TRBV6-1 and TRBJ2-7, with 7 bases lining up with TRBD2. After removal of 2 bases from V and 5 bases from J, the junction contained 12 bases not matched to a gene. This CDR3 region has 16 residues. Germline CDR1 MNHNS, CDR2 SASEGT. The CDR3 loop reads CASSETVFAGVNEQYF. The CDR3 DNA reads as TGTGCCAGCAGTGAAACGGTCTTTGCGGGAGTCAACGAGCAGTACTTC.

This chain uses TRBV28 with TRBJ1-4; D might be TRBD1 (5 bases). The CDR3 spans 15 residues. Trimming stripped 4 bases from V and 4 bases from J, with 13 bases between. Germline CDR1 and CDR2: MDHEN and SYDVKM. CDR3 nucleotides: TGTGCCAGCAGTTCACCGGGGGGGGATAATGAAAAACTGTTTTTT. It encodes CASSSPGGDNEKLFF. The variable domain in full, with the rest retrieved from reference TRBV28 and TRBJ1-4, is DVKVTQSSRYLVKRTGEKVFLECVQDMDHENMFWYRQDPGLGLRLIYFSYDVKMKEKGDIPEGYSVSREKKERFSLILESASTNQTSMYLCASSSPGGDNEKLFFGSGTQLSVL.

The chain links TRBV6-2 or TRBV6-3 to TRBJ2-3; D may be TRBD2 (7 bases). Per the germline V gene, CDR1 is MNHEY and CDR2 is SVGEGT. V lost 3 bases and J 4 bases, leaving 17 bases between the germline ends. The CDR3 runs 16 residues. The CDR3 loop reads CASSYAHGGGPDTQYF. Here the CDR3 DNA reads TGTGCCAGCAGTTATGCACACGGCGGGGGCCCAGATACGCAGTATTTT.

This chain connects TRBV21-1 to TRBJ2-7; the D segment call TRBD1 is taken from the table without a DNA check. TRBV21-1 is listed as a pseudogene. The CDR3 runs to 16 residues. The CDR3 reads CASSKRSRDRGLEQYF. The DNA for the CDR3 is TGTGCCAGCAGCAAACGGTCTCGGGACAGGGGGCTCGAGCAGTACTTC.

This clone has only a few counts. The V and J genes are TRBV5-8 and TRBJ2-7; the D gene is possibly TRBD2 (5 bases). Germline V gene data show CDR1 as SGHTS and CDR2 as YDEGEE. The length of the CDR3 is 15 residues. Deletions cut 0 bases from V and 4 bases from J, with 14 bases between. The CDR3 DNA reads TGTGCCAGCAGCTTGGGGACCTGGGAGACGTACGAGCAGTACTTC. Residues: CASSLGTWETYEQYF.

The chain has TRBV7-2 and TRBJ2-7, with 8 bases fitting TRBD2. V lost 2 bases, J lost 12 bases, and 9 bases stayed unmatched. The CDR3 is made up of 13 amino acids. CDR1 SGHTA and CDR2 FQGNSA come from the germline V gene. CDR3 sequence reads: CASSLPTSGKSYF. CDR3 DNA: TGTGCCAGCAGCTTACCTACTAGCGGCAAGTCGTACTTC.

V and J are TRBV11-2 and TRBJ1-2; 8 bases match TRBD1. Germline V gives CDR1 SGHAT, CDR2 FQNNGV. The CDR3 runs to 15 residues. Unmatched junction bases numbered 7, after V lost 2 bases and J lost 5 bases. CDR3 loop: CASSLNTGGGYGYTF. DNA of the CDR3: TGTGCCAGCAGCTTAAACACAGGGGGAGGGTATGGCTACACCTTC.